Each of the 24 T cell receptor beta chains below was sequenced from the same sample in a study of TIL therapy for anti-PD-1-resistant metastatic lung cancer. As to time point: pre-treatment sample, taken before nivolumab and TIL therapy. The immunoSEQ assay was v3. The protocol was immunoSEQ multiplex PCR, while the TCRdb copy is restricted to in-frame clones and leaves out a portion. This sample has 50,000 to 70,000 clones, with around 68% found just once. The specimen comprised blood, sampled at baseline. The receptors were sampled from a person aged 25 to 80 with non-small cell lung cancer.

V and J are TRBV19 and TRBJ2-7; 9 bases are a match to TRBD1. The germline CDR1 and CDR2 sequences are LNHDA and SQIVND (reference sequence). CDR3 length: 14 amino acids. The ends lost 5 bases at V and 6 bases at J; junction bases unmatched: 8. In nucleotides, the CDR3 is TGTGCCAGTAGTGCTAAGGGACAGGGTGCCGAGCAGTACTTC. Translation gives CASSAKGQGAEQYF.

Here the CDR3 reads CAWSVSGETQYF. The CDR3 DNA follows: TGTGCCTGGAGTGTCTCCGGGGAGACCCAGTACTTC. This rearrangement joins TRBV30 to TRBJ2-5; D unclear. There are 12 residues in the CDR3. Trimming removed 0 bases at V and 5 bases at J, with 7 bases between. The germline V gene has CDR1 GTSNPN and CDR2 SVGIG (reference sequence).

The gene calls are TRBV27 and TRBJ2-7; D is perhaps TRBD1 (8 bases). Germline CDR1 is MNHEY and CDR2 is SMNVEV (reference sequence). CDR3 length equals 16 residues. The germline V and J ends were trimmed by 4 bases and 2 bases, with 18 bases remaining between them. This CDR3 reads CASSSTDRGGTYEQYF. The CDR3 bases are TGTGCCAGCAGTTCGACCGACAGGGGAGGGACCTACGAGCAGTACTTC.

The rearrangement uses TRBV9 and TRBJ2-3, with 8 nucleotides matching TRBD1. The V segment lost 3 bases and the J segment 1 base; nucleotides outside the gene matches: 4. The CDR3 runs 15 residues. The germline V gene encodes CDR1 SGDLS and CDR2 YYNGEE. The DNA of the CDR3 is TGTGCCAGCAGCGACTGGACAGGGCGCACAGATACGCAGTATTTT. It encodes CASSDWTGRTDTQYF. The variable domain in full, with the rest retrieved from reference TRBV9 and TRBJ2-3, is DSGVTQTPKHLITATGQRVTLRCSPRSGDLSVYWYQQSLDQGLQFLIQYYNGEERAKGNILERFSAQQFPDLHSELNLSSLELGDSALYFCASSDWTGRTDTQYFGPGTRLTVL.

The V call is TRBV10-1, the J call TRBJ2-1; D is unclear. Germline lookup yields CDR1 WNHNN and CDR2 SYGVQD (reference sequence). The CDR3 has 13 amino acids. Trimming removed 3 bases at V and 9 bases at J, with 12 bases between. The CDR3 loop is CASSDRQESEQFF. CDR3 DNA sequence: TGCGCCAGCAGTGATAGGCAGGAGTCTGAGCAGTTCTTC.

This clone has only a few counts. This rearrangement joins TRBV7-9 to TRBJ2-1, with no clear D. The CDR3 is made up of 13 amino acids. In germline, CDR1 is SEHNR, CDR2 FQNEAQ (reference sequence). V lost 7 bases to trimming and J lost 8 bases, with 15 bases between them. For the CDR3, the DNA is TGTGCCAGCATCCACTTCTCTGGGGATGAGCAGTTCTTC. Its protein product is CASIHFSGDEQFF.

The J gene is TRBJ1-4, the V gene TRBV5-1; 9 positions match TRBD1. From germline, CDR1 is SGHRS and CDR2 YFSETQ. This CDR3 contains 14 residues. V shed 3 bases and J 5 bases; nucleotides not matched to a gene: 2. The CDR3 nucleotides are TGCGCCAGCAGCTCCGGGACAGGGAATGAAAAACTGTTTTTT. Residues: CASSSGTGNEKLFF.

This clone was picked up one time. The V call is TRBV10-1, the J call TRBJ1-1, with 10 bases aligning to TRBD1. This CDR3 region has 13 residues. CDR1 and CDR2 (germline): WNHNN, SYGVQD (reference sequence). Trimming cost V 6 bases and J 5 bases; bases outside gene matches: 3. In DNA, the CDR3 is TGCGCCAGCAGCGGGACAGGGGTTACTGAAGCTTTCTTT. It codes for CASSGTGVTEAFF.

The chain couples TRBV29-1 to TRBJ2-3; D gene unclear. V lost 6 bases and J 1 base, leaving 8 bases between the germline ends. The CDR3 length is 12 residues. The V gene's germline CDR1 is SQVTM and CDR2 ANQGSEA. The CDR3 reads CSVASGTDTQYF. The CDR3 region has the DNA TGCAGCGTCGCGAGTGGCACAGATACGCAGTATTTT.

The chain combines TRBV14 with TRBJ2-3; 10 bases are shared with TRBD1. The CDR3 loop spans 16 amino acids. The germline V gene encodes CDR1 SGHDN and CDR2 FVKESK. With V trimmed by 2 bases and J by 4 bases, 6 bases remained unmatched. This chain's CDR3 is CASSQYGTGEADTQYF. Here the CDR3 DNA reads TGTGCCAGCAGCCAATACGGGACAGGGGAAGCAGATACGCAGTATTTT.

This chain connects TRBV5-6 to TRBJ2-1; D is uncertain. The V end lost 2 bases, the J end lost 6 bases, and 12 bases lay between the germline ends. This CDR3 has 14 amino acids. CDR1 is SGHDT and CDR2 is YYEEEE in the germline V gene. The CDR3 DNA is TGTGCCAGCAGCTTCGCAGCCCGGCCCAATGAGCAGTTCTTC. Amino acid sequence: CASSFAARPNEQFF.

The chain recombines TRBV5-1 with TRBJ1-3, with 7 bases matching TRBD1. The CDR3 contains 17 residues. V shed 4 bases, J shed 3 bases, and the junction held 13 bases outside the gene matches. Germline V gene lookup returns CDR1 SGHRS and CDR2 YFSETQ. CDR3 bases: TGCGCCAGCAGCATCGGTTACAGGGGAAAGGGTGGAAACACCATATATTTT. Protein sequence: CASSIGYRGKGGNTIYF.

V and J are TRBV28 and TRBJ1-5; D is unclear. Germline values: CDR1 MDHEN, CDR2 SYDVKM. V lost 5 bases, J lost 5 bases, and 16 bases lay in between. The CDR3 spans 15 residues. In DNA, the CDR3 is TGTGCCAGCAGTGGAACTACATATTTACATCAGCCCCAGCATTTT. Translating gives CASSGTTYLHQPQHF.

The CDR3 protein is CASEVIAGGEQFF. DNA of the CDR3: TGTGCCAGCGAGGTAATAGCGGGAGGTGAGCAGTTCTTC. The genes are TRBV2 and TRBJ2-1, with 10 bases matching TRBD2. Trimming took 8 bases from V and 9 from J; bases not matched to a gene: 7. Germline loops: CDR1 SNHLY, CDR2 FYNNEI. The CDR3 is 13 amino acids. The full variable domain, its missing parts supplied by reference TRBV2 and TRBJ2-1, is EPEVTQTPSHQVTQMGQEVILRCVPISNHLYFYWYRQILGQKVEFLVSFYNNEISEKSEIFDDQFSVERPDGSNFTLKIRSTKLEDSAMYFCASEVIAGGEQFFGPGTRLTVL.

The CDR3 coding sequence is TGTGCCTGGAGTACAGCCGCGGGTATCTACGAGCAGTACTTC. Its translation is CAWSTAAGIYEQYF. The chain employs TRBV30 and TRBJ2-7; possibly TRBD2 for D (5 bases). V lost 2 bases and J 3 bases, leaving 14 bases between the germline ends. The CDR3 length is 14 residues. CDR1 and CDR2 (germline): GTSNPN, SVGIG (reference sequence).

V gene TRBV5-6 combines with J gene TRBJ1-4; 7 bases match TRBD1. V shed 10 bases, J shed 10 bases, and the junction held 13 bases outside the gene matches. Germline assignment: CDR1 SGHDT and CDR2 YYEEEE. The CDR3 loop spans 13 amino acids. CDR3 residues: CARRDSIMTKLFF. The DNA for the CDR3 is TGTGCCCGCCGGGACAGTATAATGACAAAACTGTTTTTT.

V and J are TRBV19 and TRBJ1-2; no clear D. There are 14 residues in the CDR3. In germline, CDR1 is LNHDA, CDR2 SQIVND (reference sequence). Trimming left V 5 bases short and J 4 bases short, with 14 bases between. The CDR3 DNA is TGTGCCAGTAGTCCCAAATTGGAGCTCTATGGCTACACCTTC. Translated: CASSPKLELYGYTF.

The count of this clone is one. The V and J genes are TRBV6-4 and TRBJ1-3; D is undetermined. V lost 3 bases and J 7 bases, leaving 10 bases between the germline ends. This CDR3 region has 13 residues. Germline loops: CDR1 MRHNA, CDR2 SNTAGT. The CDR3 loop reads CASSEQLGNTIYF. CDR3 DNA sequence: TGTGCCAGCAGTGAACAGCTTGGTAACACCATATATTTT.

The chain recombines TRBV19 with TRBJ1-5, with 11 bases matching TRBD1. Germline assignment: CDR1 LNHDA and CDR2 SQIVND (reference sequence). V shed 8 bases, J shed 1 base, and the junction held 4 bases outside the gene matches. The CDR3 covers 15 residues. The CDR3 nucleotides read TGTGCCAGTCTGGACAGGGGGCCGAGCAATCAGCCCCAGCATTTT. This sequence encodes CASLDRGPSNQPQHF.

CDR3 region: CASSLALAGDGYF. In DNA form, the CDR3 reads TGTGCCAGCAGCTTAGCCTTAGCGGGAGACGGGTACTTC. The gene calls are TRBV7-2 and TRBJ2-7, with 9 positions matching TRBD2. Trimming removed 0 bases from V and 12 bases from J; junction bases left unmatched: 6. CDR1 and CDR2 (germline): SGHTA, FQGNSA. The CDR3 has 13 residues.

This chain uses TRBV7-8 with TRBJ2-2; unclear D gene. Trimming removed 0 bases from V and 6 bases from J, with 5 bases in between. Germline lookup yields CDR1 SGHVS and CDR2 FQNEAQ. The CDR3 is 13 amino acids. The CDR3: CASSLAGAGELFF. In DNA form, the CDR3 reads TGTGCCAGCAGCTTAGCTGGGGCCGGGGAGCTGTTTTTT. The full variable domain, in which reference TRBV7-8 and TRBJ2-2 provide the parts outside the CDR3, is GAGVSQSPRYKVAKRGQDVALRCDPISGHVSLFWYQQALGQGPEFLTYFQNEAQLDKSGLPSDRFFAERPEGSVSTLKIQRTQQEDSAVYLCASSLAGAGELFFGEGSRLTVL.

The gene calls are TRBV11-3 and TRBJ2-2; a possible D gene is TRBD1 (5 bases). The ends were cut back, 6 bases at V and 0 bases at J, with 11 bases in the middle. CDR1 is SGHNT, CDR2 YENEEA, per germline. The CDR3 extends over 15 amino acids. In DNA, the CDR3 is TGTGCCAGCAGTCGTATGACAGCGAACACCGGGGAGCTGTTTTTT. Its translation is CASSRMTANTGELFF.

The chain is built from TRBV5-8 and TRBJ1-1, with D perhaps TRBD1 (5 bases). The CDR3 runs 13 residues. The V gene's germline CDR1 is SGHTS and CDR2 YDEGEE. The ends were cut back, 4 bases at V and 2 bases at J, with 9 bases in the middle. The CDR3 loop is CASSRDRNTEAFF. CDR3 DNA: TGTGCCAGCAGCCGCGACAGAAACACTGAAGCTTTCTTT. Complete variable domain (other parts from reference TRBV5-8 and TRBJ1-1): EAGVTQSPTHLIKTRGQQATLRCSPISGHTSVYWYQQALGLGLQFLLWYDEGEERNRGNFPPRFSGRQFPNYSSELNVNALELEDSALYLCASSRDRNTEAFFGQGTRLTVV.

The chain joins TRBV7-8 to TRBJ2-3, with D tentatively TRBD1 or TRBD2 (5 bases each). Trimming stripped 7 bases from V and 4 bases from J, with 21 bases between. Germline values: CDR1 SGHVS, CDR2 FQNEAQ. The CDR3 runs to 16 residues. The CDR3 region has the DNA TGTGCCAGCACCAGGACCGGTACACGGGGCGCAGATACGCAGTATTTT. Protein: CASTRTGTRGADTQYF.